This T cell receptor beta chain emerged from a study of T cell changes during pregnancy in multiple sclerosis. Generated by immunoSEQ multiplex PCR, the TCRdb table keeps only in-frame clones and is missing some. The table records around 130,000 clones, 90% to 98% of them present only once. The CDR3 covers 13 residues. CDR1 is MNHEY, CDR2 SMNVEV, per germline (reference sequence). Trimming took 6 bases from V and 5 from J, leaving 14 bases between them. The TCR originated in a female donor with multiple sclerosis, enrolled in a pregnancy study. The sequenced sample was peripheral blood, obtained after pregnancy. The V gene is TRBV27, the J gene TRBJ2-7; no firm D call. The CDR3 region has the DNA TGTGCCAGCAGACGCGCCTCAAAACACGAGCAGTACTTC. This sequence encodes CASRRASKHEQYF.